This T cell receptor gamma chain was captured in a study of human gamma delta and Vdelta1 T cells. This clone has just a few counts. As yet, its antigen is unknown. Germline values: CDR1 EGSTGY, CDR2 YDSYTSSV. CDR3 length equals 12 residues. Trimming cost V 2 bases and J 6 bases; bases outside gene matches: 4. TCRdb redid clone calling on the PCR reads using CATT. The sample yields approximately 9,000 gamma-chain clones, around 42% seen once. Study-wide points: Delta One T cells were reportedly polyclonal and broadly cytotoxic against acute myeloid leukemia.

The specimen was Vdelta1 gamma-delta T cells from blood grown in culture (DOT cells). This sequence was found in a human donor in good health. The J gene is TRGJ1 or TRGJ2, the V gene TRGV4. In DNA, the CDR3 is TGTGCCACCTGGGATGATTGTTATAAGAAACTCTTT. Protein: CATWDDCYKKLF.